These T cell receptor beta chains were read from a single sample in a study of cytomegalovirus exposure and HLA in healthy donors. Sequenced by immunoSEQ multiplex PCR; TCRdb stores in-frame clones only, minus some. Seen here are 90,000 or so clones, 82% observed once, and the top ten hold approximately 3%. Sequencing was carried out using PBMCs. The origin of the receptors is a man aged 30 to 39 in good health and CMV-seropositive. Each CDR3 is given with its conserved first and last residue. Fields, in order: V gene, clone size, J gene, CDR3 protein. Expanded clones get a size class; other rows say once, few or many, or leave the size out.

>TRBV19|NA|TRBJ2-3
CASSTRQGTDTQYF
>TRBV10-3|NA|TRBJ1-5
CAITDRDNQPQHF
>TRBV5-4|NA|TRBJ2-7
CASSLGGGIYEQYF
>TRBV30|once|TRBJ2-3
CAWSAQGPDTQYF
>TRBV16|NA|TRBJ1-5
CASSPGLNSNQPQHF
>TRBV4-3|NA|TRBJ2-6
CASSQHRAGVNSGANVLTF
>TRBV30|NA|TRBJ2-3
CAWSLLSGRVTDTQYF
>TRBV14|NA|TRBJ2-5
CASSQRLGETQYF
>TRBV5-4|NA|TRBJ2-3
CASSWWTSGPDTQYF
>TRBV28|NA|TRBJ1-3
CASSFLEGASGNTIYF
>TRBV4-3|few|TRBJ2-5
CASSQDRGLARETQYF
>TRBV28|NA|TRBJ2-2
CATTSANTGELFF
>TRBV7-2|NA|TRBJ2-3
CASSLSGTSGADTQYF
>TRBV9|NA|TRBJ2-2
CASSVSGQGANTGELFF
>TRBV11-2|NA|TRBJ2-1
CASSPRLAGLDNEQFF
>TRBV7-6|NA|TRBJ2-1
CASSPPGGLLNEQFF
>TRBV6-5|few|TRBJ1-2
CASSYGLTENYGYTF
>TRBV14|NA|NA
CASSQGRSSAGGNYEQYF
>TRBV5-1|NA|TRBJ2-5
CASSHQNSPRDSQETQYF
>TRBV27|NA|TRBJ2-1
CASSLRTSGGYNEQFF
>TRBV5-8|NA|TRBJ1-2
CASSPGRQGIYGYTF
>TRBV5-6|NA|TRBJ2-5
CASSPTGGAETQYF
>TRBV18|NA|TRBJ2-7
CASSTGGGYEQYF
>TRBV7-6|few|TRBJ2-7
CASSLGLAGTSYEQYF
>TRBV5-1|NA|TRBJ1-3
CASSLESGGAGNTIYF
>TRBV2|NA|TRBJ1-4
CASRAREKLFF
>TRBV28|NA|TRBJ2-2
CASSLEAYTNTGELFF
>TRBV6-5|NA|TRBJ2-7
CASSYLGPGGYEQYF
>TRBV5-6|NA|TRBJ1-1
CASSRKEDRGYPEAFF
>TRBV30|NA|TRBJ2-1
CAWSVPVVLRGPGNEQFF
>TRBV7-2|once|TRBJ1-4
CASSLPGLPNEKLFF
>TRBV7-8|NA|TRBJ2-1
CASRYKPRDKYNEQFF
>TRBV28|NA|TRBJ1-1
CASILLRGSRTGGSLMNTEAFF
>TRBV18|NA|TRBJ2-7
CASSQKRESYEQYF
>TRBV5-6|few|TRBJ1-2
CASSREQQFWNGYTF
>TRBV27|NA|TRBJ2-7
CASSLSWDRVYEQYF
>TRBV10-3|NA|TRBJ1-1
CAISVGENTEAFF
>TRBV18|once|TRBJ2-7
CASSLGQGFAYEQYF
>TRBV6-5|NA|TRBJ1-4
CASSYSSRANEKLFF
>TRBV14|NA|TRBJ1-1
CASSVRAGANTEAFF
>TRBV6-1|NA|TRBJ2-4
CASSERPYGRDIQYF
>TRBV2|NA|NA
CASSESGNSLAYEQYF
>TRBV5-1|NA|TRBJ2-7
CASSSLLQGDNEQYF
>TRBV7-9|NA|TRBJ2-2
CASSLAQGNTGELFF
>TRBV5-1|NA|TRBJ2-3
CASSSGQNTDTQYF
>TRBV9|NA|TRBJ1-4
CASSARDSTNEKLFF
>TRBV6-5|NA|TRBJ1-5
CASSQMGLVQHF
>TRBV2|NA|TRBJ2-1
CASRAGGSYNEQFF
>TRBV6-5|NA|TRBJ2-1
CASRLLAGAYNEQFF
>TRBV30|NA|TRBJ1-4
CAWSQGEKLFF
>TRBV20-1|NA|TRBJ2-1
CSLSSYNEQFF
>TRBV27|NA|TRBJ1-1
CASSERNRVVNTEAFF
>TRBV30|NA|TRBJ1-1
CAWSVPGGVEAFF
>TRBV28|NA|TRBJ2-6
CASSVGVGMGANVLTF
>TRBV28|NA|TRBJ2-7
CASSLYPGGSSYEQYF
>TRBV4-1|NA|TRBJ2-3
CASSLLAGGRTDTQYF